This TCR beta chain was sequenced for a study of beta chain features in type 1 diabetes. A few counts support this clone. The CDR3 has 16 residues. The V gene end was trimmed by 3 bases and the J gene end by 5 bases; junction bases not matched to a gene: 8. Germline V gene lookup returns CDR1 SGHTS and CDR2 YDEGEE. The sequenced template was cDNA made from the entire isolated RNA. Only in-frame clones appear in the TCRdb table, and some are missing; sequencing was by immunoSEQ multiplex PCR. The data show under 800,000 clones, with roughly 15% seen just once and roughly 0.098% held by the top ten. V usage is TRBV5-8 and J usage is TRBJ2-2; 9 bases are a match to TRBD2. The sample taken for sequencing was naive CD4+ T cells from blood. The TCR originated in a man aged 18-30 years in good health. CDR3 coding DNA: TGTGCCAGCAGCTCAAGGACTAGCGCAGGAACCGGGGAGCTGTTTTTT. Translation: CASSSRTSAGTGELFF.